This is a list of T cell receptor beta chains from one sample in a study of blood T cell repertoires in COVID-19. Some clones are missing from TCRdb's copy, which holds only in-frame ones; the method was immunoSEQ multiplex PCR. Of approximately 150,000 clones in the sample, around 90% were seen once. The specimen was peripheral blood. Receptors were obtained from a woman aged 55-70 years with active or convalescent COVID-19. The CDR3 runs from the conserved cysteine through the conserved F or W. D genes are given only for firm matches. Expanded clones get a size class; other rows say once, few or many, or leave the size out.

TGTGCCAGCAGCGTAGGGCAGATTAATTCACCCCTCCACTTT	CASSVGQINSPLHF	.	.	14	TRBV9	TRBJ1-6
TGCGCCAGCAGCCAAGATGGGACTAGCGGGGAGAATGAGCAGTTCTTC	CASSQDGTSGENEQFF	.	TRBD2	16	TRBV4-1	TRBJ2-1
TGTGCCACTATTTCCCAGGGGGCTAGTAATTCACCCCTCCACTTT	CATISQGASNSPLHF	.	TRBD1	15	TRBV5-4	TRBJ1-6
TGTGCCAGCTCACCGACGGAGGGGACTGAAGCTTTCTTT	CASSPTEGTEAFF	.	.	13	TRBV18	TRBJ1-1
TGTGCCAGCAGTGGAACAGGGGTCGGCGAGCAGTACTTC	CASSGTGVGEQYF	.	TRBD1	13	TRBV6-6	TRBJ2-7
TGTGCCAGTAGGACCTCCCGACAGGGCCAGATTCAGTACTTC	CASRTSRQGQIQYF	.	TRBD1	14	TRBV19	TRBJ2-4
TGTGCCAGCAGCCAATCGGGGACAGGGGTTTATGGCTACACCTTC	CASSQSGTGVYGYTF	.	TRBD1	15	TRBV16	TRBJ1-2
TGTGCCAGCAGTTTTCAAGGGGCCGGCTACACCTTC	CASSFQGAGYTF	.	.	12	TRBV12-3/TRBV12-4	TRBJ1-2
TGTGCCAGCAGCCGCGGGACAGCTCCCAATCAGCCCCAGCATTTT	CASSRGTAPNQPQHF	.	TRBD1	15	TRBV11-2	TRBJ1-5
TGTGCCTGGAGTGTAACTTGGTATGAGCAGTTCTTC	CAWSVTWYEQFF	.	.	12	TRBV30	TRBJ2-1
TGCGCCAGCAGCTGGGGACAGGGGGGCACTGAAGCTTTCTTT	CASSWGQGGTEAFF	few	TRBD1	14	TRBV5-1	TRBJ1-1
TGTGCCAGCTCACCCCCCGGAGGGCTACAAGAGACCCAGTACTTC	CASSPPGGLQETQYF	.	.	15	TRBV18	TRBJ2-5
TGTGCCAGCAGTGTGGAACAGCTCAATCAGCCCCAGCATTTT	CASSVEQLNQPQHF	many	.	14	TRBV2	TRBJ1-5
TGTGCCAGCAGTTTAGCGCAGGTCAAGCCCCAGCATTTT	CASSLAQVKPQHF	.	.	13	TRBV12-3/TRBV12-4	TRBJ1-5
TGTGCCAGCAGACTCTCTGAGGTTAACACTGAAGCTTTCTTT	CASRLSEVNTEAFF	.	.	14	TRBV5-5	TRBJ1-1
TGCGCCAGCAGCTTGGCCTCGGGGGGAAACACCATATATTTT	CASSLASGGNTIYF	.	.	14	TRBV5-1	TRBJ1-3
TGTGCCAGCAGCACATACAGGGCCTTGGGAGGCTACACCTTC	CASSTYRALGGYTF	.	.	14	TRBV11-2	TRBJ1-2
TGTGCCAGCAGTTACTCGAGGACTGGCTCCTACAATGAGCAGTTCTTC	CASSYSRTGSYNEQFF	once	.	16	TRBV6-5	TRBJ2-1
TGTGCCAGCAGCAGGGGACAGGGAGGAAATTCACCCCTCCACTTT	CASSRGQGGNSPLHF	.	.	15	TRBV21-1	TRBJ1-6
TGTGCCAGCAGCCATCGGCAGGGGGCCGGAGATACGCAGTATTTT	CASSHRQGAGDTQYF	.	TRBD1	15	TRBV14	TRBJ2-3
TGTGCCAGCAGTGGACAGACGTCAAATCAGCCCCAGCATTTT	CASSGQTSNQPQHF	.	.	14	TRBV6-6	TRBJ1-5
TGTGCCAGCAGTATAGCGGGGGGGCTTCCAGATACGCAGTATTTT	CASSIAGGLPDTQYF	.	TRBD2	15	TRBV7-2	TRBJ2-3
TGTGCCTGGAGGGTGGGACTAGCGGTTCAAGAGACCCAGTACTTC	CAWRVGLAVQETQYF	.	TRBD2	15	TRBV30	TRBJ2-5
TGTGCCAGCAGTGCCTCGACTAGCGGGTACAATGAGCAGTTCTTC	CASSASTSGYNEQFF	.	TRBD2	15	TRBV2	TRBJ2-1
TGTGCCAGTAGTATATCGGGACAAATAAGTCAGCCCCAGCATTTT	CASSISGQISQPQHF	once	.	15	TRBV19	TRBJ1-5
TGTGCCAGCAGCCTATTAGACACTGAAGCTTTCTTT	CASSLLDTEAFF	.	.	12	TRBV12-3/TRBV12-4	TRBJ1-1
TGCGCCAGCAGCCAACCGGGACAGGGGGCTTACGAGCAGTACTTC	CASSQPGQGAYEQYF	.	TRBD1	15	TRBV4-1	TRBJ2-7
TGTGCCAGCAGCGTAACACAGGCCACTGAAGCTTTCTTT	CASSVTQATEAFF	.	.	13	TRBV12-3/TRBV12-4	TRBJ1-1
TGCGCCAGCAGCCAAGAAGGTGGGACTTCCAACACCGGGGAGCTGTTTTTT	CASSQEGGTSNTGELFF	.	.	17	TRBV4-3	TRBJ2-2
TGTGCCAGCAGCGCCCGGAGAGACAGACACTATGGCTACACCTTC	CASSARRDRHYGYTF	.	.	15	TRBV9	TRBJ1-2
TGTGCCAGCAGCCAAGGATCCAGGTTTTCTAGCACAGATACGCAGTATTTT	CASSQGSRFSSTDTQYF	.	.	17	TRBV3-1/TRBV3-2	TRBJ2-3
TGTGCCAGCAGTTACTCGAACAGGGGAAGTGAAAAACTGTTTTTT	CASSYSNRGSEKLFF	.	TRBD1	15	TRBV6-5	TRBJ1-4
TGTGCCAGCAGTGATTCGGGGATCGAGCAGTACTTC	CASSDSGIEQYF	.	.	12	TRBV2	TRBJ2-7
TGTGCCAGCAGTTATGCCAACAGGGGATTAGGGTACGAGCAGTACTTC	CASSYANRGLGYEQYF	.	TRBD1	16	TRBV6-5	TRBJ2-7
TGTGCCACCAGCAGAGATAGGACCGCGACAGGGCCCTATGGCTACACCTTC	CATSRDRTATGPYGYTF	.	TRBD1	17	TRBV15	TRBJ1-2
TGTGCCAGCAGTTACCCCACTATGAACACTGAAGCTTTCTTT	CASSYPTMNTEAFF	.	.	14	TRBV6-2/TRBV6-3	TRBJ1-1
TGTGCCAGTATGGACAGGGGTAGTTCACCCCTCCACTTT	CASMDRGSSPLHF	.	TRBD1	13	TRBV19	TRBJ1-6
TGTGCCATCAGCAGACAGGGAGTACTGAACACTGAAGCTTTCTTT	CAISRQGVLNTEAFF	.	TRBD1	15	TRBV10-3	TRBJ1-1
TGCGCCAGCAGTTCACAGGGAGAAGCTTTCTTT	CASSSQGEAFF	.	.	11	TRBV10-1	TRBJ1-1
TGTGCCAGCAGTCTTCGGGGGCGGGGGAGCTCCTACAATGAGCAGTTCTTC	CASSLRGRGSSYNEQFF	.	.	17	TRBV6-6	TRBJ2-1
TGTGCCAGCAGACGGGATCGTGGCGGGGAGCTGTTTTTT	CASRRDRGGELFF	.	.	13	TRBV12-3/TRBV12-4	TRBJ2-2
TGTGCCAGCAGCCTAGCGGGGGGGGCGACAGATACGCAGTATTTT	CASSLAGGATDTQYF	once	TRBD2	15	TRBV11-3	TRBJ2-3
TGTGCCAGCAGCGTAGCCGGGGTCGGCAATGAGCAGTTCTTC	CASSVAGVGNEQFF	.	.	14	TRBV9	TRBJ2-1
TGTGCCAGCAGCTTGGAGCGGGGTGGCTACACCTTC	CASSLERGGYTF	.	.	12	TRBV7-8	TRBJ1-2
TGTGCCTGGGACCCAAACCAGGGGGCGATCGATGGCTACACCTTC	CAWDPNQGAIDGYTF	.	TRBD1	15	TRBV30	TRBJ1-2
TGTGCCAGCAGCCGAGAGACAGCGAGCACCGGGGAGCTGTTTTTT	CASSRETASTGELFF	.	.	15	TRBV3-1/TRBV3-2	TRBJ2-2
TGTGCCAGCAGCTTAGCCGGGACAGGGCCATCCTACGAGCAGTACTTC	CASSLAGTGPSYEQYF	.	TRBD1	16	TRBV7-6	TRBJ2-7
TGTGCCAGCAGCTCTCAGACAGTCTCTGGAAACACCATATATTTT	CASSSQTVSGNTIYF	.	.	15	TRBV7-8	TRBJ1-3
TGTGCCAGCAGCTTATGGCGGGGGGCCGATACGCAGTATTTT	CASSLWRGADTQYF	.	TRBD2	14	TRBV13	TRBJ2-3